This T cell receptor beta chain was captured by sequencing in a study of T cells in Graves' hyperthyroidism and ophthalmopathy. Across the whole study: Before any treatment, at initial diagnosis, peripheral blood was collected.

The study's findings and limits: Most clonotypes expanded in thyroid above 0.001 were likewise present in blood.

Regions amplified from RNA transcripts were the TCR beta CDR3 regions. A first-round RT-PCR of the TCR CDR3 used the HTBI primer set. From the multiplex PCR reads, TCRdb called clonotypes with MiXCR, one entry per CDR3 protein. This repertoire shows hundreds of thousands of distinct CDR3 sequences, about 14% found once; its top ten account for around an eighth. This clonotype was seen repeatedly, ten times or more. Its antigen is undetermined. Sequencing was performed on blood. This receptor was identified in a woman in her forties or fifties with Graves' ophthalmopathy.

The CDR3 DNA follows: TGTGCCAGCAGCGCTAGCGGGAGGGCCTACAATGAGCAGTTCTTC. It is translated as CASSASGRAYNEQFF. The chain is built from TRBV7-2 and TRBJ2-1; 12 bases map to TRBD2. After removal of 5 bases from V and 2 bases from J, the junction contained 1 base not matched to a gene. The CDR3 consists of 15 residues. In germline, CDR1 is SGHTA, CDR2 FQGNSA.